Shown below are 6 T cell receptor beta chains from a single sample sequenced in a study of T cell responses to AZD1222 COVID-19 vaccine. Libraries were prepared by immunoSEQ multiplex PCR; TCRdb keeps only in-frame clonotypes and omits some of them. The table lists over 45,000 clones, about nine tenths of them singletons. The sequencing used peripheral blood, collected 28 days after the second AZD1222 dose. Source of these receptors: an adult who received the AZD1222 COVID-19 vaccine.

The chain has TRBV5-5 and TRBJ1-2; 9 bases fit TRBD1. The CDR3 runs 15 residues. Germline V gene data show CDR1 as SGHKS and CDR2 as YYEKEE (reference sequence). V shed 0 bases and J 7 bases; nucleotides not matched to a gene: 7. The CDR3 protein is CASSLEGQGSSGYTF. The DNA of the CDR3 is TGTGCCAGCAGCTTGGAGGGACAGGGTTCGAGTGGCTACACCTTC.

CDR3 sequence: CASSRDRDPEAFF. CDR3 nucleotide sequence: TGTGCCAGCAGCCGCGACAGGGACCCTGAAGCTTTCTTT. The V call is TRBV7-9, the J call TRBJ1-1; TRBD1 matches at 7 bases. This CDR3 contains 13 residues. J lost 6 bases, V lost 5 bases, and 6 bases had no gene match. Germline V gene lookup returns CDR1 SEHNR and CDR2 FQNEAQ (reference sequence).

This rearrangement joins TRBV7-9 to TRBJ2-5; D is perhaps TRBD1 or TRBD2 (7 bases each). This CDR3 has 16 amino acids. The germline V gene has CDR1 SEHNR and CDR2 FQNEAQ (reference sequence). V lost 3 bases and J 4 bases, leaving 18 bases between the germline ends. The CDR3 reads CASSFQGVGRIETQYF. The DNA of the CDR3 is TGTGCCAGCAGCTTCCAGGGGGTCGGGAGGATAGAGACCCAGTACTTC.

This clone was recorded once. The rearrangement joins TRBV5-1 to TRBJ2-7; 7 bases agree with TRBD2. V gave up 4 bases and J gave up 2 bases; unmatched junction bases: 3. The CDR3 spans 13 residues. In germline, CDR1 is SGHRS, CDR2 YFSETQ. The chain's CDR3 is CASSGGTTYEQYF. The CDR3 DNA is TGCGCCAGCAGCGGCGGGACTACCTACGAGCAGTACTTC.

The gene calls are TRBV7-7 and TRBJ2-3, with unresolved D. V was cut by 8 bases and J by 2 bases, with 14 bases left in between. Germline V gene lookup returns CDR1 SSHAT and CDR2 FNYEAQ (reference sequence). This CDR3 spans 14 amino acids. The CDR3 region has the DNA TGTGCCAGCGAGAGCAGTCCCCACACAGATACGCAGTATTTT. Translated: CASESSPHTDTQYF.

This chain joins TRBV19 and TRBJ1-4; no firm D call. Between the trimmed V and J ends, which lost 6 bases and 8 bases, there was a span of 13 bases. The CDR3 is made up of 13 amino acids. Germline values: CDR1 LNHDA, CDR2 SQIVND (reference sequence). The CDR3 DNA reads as TGTGCCAGTAGACCCCGGGTTGTCGAAAAACTGTTTTTT. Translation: CASRPRVVEKLFF.